These 14 T cell receptor beta chains came from one sample sequenced in a study of T cells in Graves' hyperthyroidism and ophthalmopathy. The CDR3 regions of TCR beta were amplified from RNA transcripts. RT-PCR in the first round (using the HTBI primer set) targeted the TCR CDR3. TCRdb reprocessed the multiplex PCR reads with MiXCR, giving one entry per CDR3 protein. The sample has approximately 400,000 distinct CDR3 sequences, around 16% seen once. Sequences were obtained from blood. The receptors shown here come from a woman between 18 and 29 years old with Graves' hyperthyroidism.

The table lists this clonotype with many counts. The rearrangement joins TRBV10-3 to TRBJ2-7; 11 nucleotides match TRBD1. V shed 3 bases, J shed 4 bases, and the junction held 8 bases outside the gene matches. Germline V gives CDR1 ENHRY, CDR2 SYGVKD. There are 16 residues in the CDR3. The CDR3 region is CAISDSAGTGGYEQYF. DNA of the CDR3: TGTGCCATCAGTGATTCCGCCGGGACAGGGGGATACGAGCAGTACTTC.

At least ten counts were recorded for this clonotype. The V call is TRBV28, the J call TRBJ2-5; TRBD2 is a possible D gene (7 bases). This CDR3 contains 15 residues. Trimming shortened V by 7 bases and J by 5 bases, and 20 bases separated the two germline ends. The V gene's germline CDR1 is MDHEN and CDR2 SYDVKM. CDR3 sequence: CASTAEWGGSETQYF. CDR3 sequence (DNA): TGTGCCAGCACCGCCGAGTGGGGGGGCTCGGAGACCCAGTACTTC.

Of note for this clonotype: This likely traces to a read error, being one base from a far larger clone. The gene calls are TRBV12-3 or TRBV12-4 and TRBJ1-3; no definite D call. The CDR3 runs 11 residues. CDR3 DNA sequence: TGTGCCAGCAGTGGAGGAAACACCACATATTTT. This translates into CASSGGNTTYF.

This clonotype has at least ten counts. This sequence joins TRBV2 and TRBJ1-2, with unresolved D. The CDR3 sequence is 14 residues long. The germline V gene has CDR1 SNHLY and CDR2 FYNNEI. V lost 6 bases and J lost 0, with 11 bases in between. The CDR3 coding sequence is TGTGCCAGCAGATCGACGGTAGCTAACTATGGCTACACCTTC. Its translation: CASRSTVANYGYTF. The variable domain in full, completed from reference TRBV2 and TRBJ1-2, reads EPEVTQTPSHQVTQMGQEVILRCVPISNHLYFYWYRQILGQKVEFLVSFYNNEISEKSEIFDDQFSVERPDGSNFTLKIRSTKLEDSAMYFCASRSTVANYGYTFGSGTRLTVV.

This clonotype was seen more than once but under ten times. The rearrangement joins TRBV9 to TRBJ2-2; 9 nucleotides line up with TRBD1. Germline V gene data show CDR1 as SGDLS and CDR2 as YYNGEE. The ends lost 4 bases at V and 6 bases at J; junction bases unmatched: 13. There are 17 residues in the CDR3. The CDR3 loop reads CASSPPRKGQGAGELFF. The CDR3 nucleotides are TGTGCCAGCAGCCCCCCCCGGAAGGGACAGGGCGCCGGGGAGCTGTTTTTT. The complete variable domain, with remaining parts taken from reference TRBV9 and TRBJ2-2, reads DSGVTQTPKHLITATGQRVTLRCSPRSGDLSVYWYQQSLDQGLQFLIQYYNGEERAKGNILERFSAQQFPDLHSELNLSSLELGDSALYFCASSPPRKGQGAGELFFGEGSRLTVL.

In this sample, this clonotype turned up many times. CDR3 residues: CSVEGLAGAWEQYF. In nucleotides, the CDR3 is TGCAGCGTTGAAGGACTAGCGGGAGCTTGGGAGCAGTACTTC. The chain has TRBV29-1 and TRBJ2-7, with TRBD2 matching 12 bases. The length of the CDR3 is 14 residues. Looked up from germline, CDR1 is SQVTM and CDR2 is ANQGSEA. J was trimmed by 7 bases and V by 1 base; bases with no gene match: 5.

The table lists this clonotype with many counts. This sequence joins TRBV11-3 and TRBJ2-5, with 9 positions matching TRBD2. Per the germline V gene, CDR1 is SGHNT and CDR2 is YENEEA. The V gene end was trimmed by 2 bases and the J gene end by 0 bases; junction bases not matched to a gene: 4. The CDR3 length is 16 residues. Written as DNA, the CDR3 is TGTGCCAGCAGCTTATACGGGACTAGCAACCAAGAGACCCAGTACTTC. It specifies CASSLYGTSNQETQYF.

This clonotype was counted ten times or more. V gene TRBV9 combines with J gene TRBJ1-1, with 7 bases matching TRBD1. V lost 0 bases to trimming and J lost 4 bases; unmatched junction nucleotides: 6. CDR3 length: 15 residues. The germline V gene encodes CDR1 SGDLS and CDR2 YYNGEE. CDR3 in amino acids: CASSVATGAGTEAFF. DNA for the CDR3: TGTGCCAGCAGCGTAGCTACAGGGGCGGGCACTGAAGCTTTCTTT.

The V and J genes are TRBV29-1 and TRBJ1-1; D gene ambiguous. The CDR3 consists of 13 residues. Trimming cost V 5 bases and J 1 base, with 11 bases left between them. The germline V gene has CDR1 SQVTM and CDR2 ANQGSEA. CDR3 bases: TGCAGCGTTCTTGGACCTACGAACACTGAAGCTTTCTTT. The encoded protein is CSVLGPTNTEAFF.

This clonotype occurred many times. This chain's CDR3 is CASSLASRYNEQFF. The CDR3 DNA is TGTGCCAGCAGTTTAGCAAGCAGGTACAATGAGCAGTTCTTC. The V and J genes are TRBV12-3 or TRBV12-4 and TRBJ2-1; D unclear. With 0 bases removed from V and 4 bases from J, the gap between germline ends came to 7 bases. The CDR3 runs to 14 residues.

This clonotype was seen many times. The V gene is TRBV12-3 or TRBV12-4, the J gene TRBJ2-5, with D perhaps matching TRBD1 (6 bases). V lost 3 bases and J lost 9, with 14 bases in between. The CDR3 covers 13 residues. This CDR3 reads CASSLDSSWAQYF. The CDR3 nucleotides are TGTGCCAGCAGTTTGGACAGCTCTTGGGCCCAGTACTTC.

This clonotype was found many times. The CDR3: CASSLIAGVNEQFF. Here the CDR3 DNA reads TGTGCCAGCAGCTTAATAGCGGGGGTTAATGAGCAGTTCTTC. This chain connects TRBV11-2 to TRBJ2-1, with TRBD2 matching 9 bases. This CDR3 contains 14 residues. V lost 2 bases to trimming and J lost 7 bases; unmatched junction nucleotides: 3. Germline V gives CDR1 SGHAT, CDR2 FQNNGV. Filled out from reference TRBV11-2 and TRBJ2-1, the complete variable domain reads EAGVAQSPRYKIIEKRQSVAFWCNPISGHATLYWYQQILGQGPKLLIQFQNNGVVDDSQLPKDRFSAERLKGVDSTLKIQPAKLEDSAVYLCASSLIAGVNEQFFGPGTRLTVL.

This clonotype was seen more than once but under ten times. The J gene is TRBJ1-4, the V gene TRBV20-1; TRBD1 matches 8 bases. Germline V gene sequence: CDR1 DFQATT, CDR2 SNEGSKA (reference sequence). This CDR3 spans 13 amino acids. After removal of 5 bases from V and 8 bases from J, the junction contained 7 bases not matched to a gene. CDR3 protein: CSALDRVVEKLFF. The CDR3 DNA reads TGCAGTGCTCTGGACAGGGTTGTAGAAAAACTGTTTTTT.

This clonotype was recorded a few times. The chain has TRBV6-1 and TRBJ2-7; D might be TRBD1 (6 bases). The CDR3 runs 15 residues. The germline CDR1 and CDR2 sequences are MNHNS and SASEGT. The ends were cut back, 6 bases at V and 1 base at J, with 16 bases in the middle. CDR3 in amino acids: CASRRTGTQSYEQYF. The CDR3 DNA reads TGTGCCAGCAGGAGAACCGGGACACAATCCTACGAGCAGTACTTC.